Below are 22 T cell receptor beta chains sequenced from a single sample in a study of blood T cell repertoires in COVID-19. Generated by immunoSEQ multiplex PCR, the TCRdb table keeps only in-frame clones and is missing some. This table has about 210,000 clones, about 83% appearing once. Specimen: peripheral blood. Source of these receptors: a woman aged 45-59 years with active or convalescent COVID-19.

This chain connects TRBV27 to TRBJ2-7, with 7 bases lining up with TRBD1. Germline assignment: CDR1 MNHEY and CDR2 SMNVEV (reference sequence). V was clipped by 4 bases and J by 6 bases; unmatched bases: 12. The CDR3 contains 15 residues. CDR3: CASSSTGTELSEQYF. In DNA form, the CDR3 reads TGTGCCAGCAGTTCAACCGGGACAGAACTCTCCGAGCAGTACTTC.

The chain uses TRBV5-1 and TRBJ2-3, with 10 positions matching TRBD2. This CDR3 has 16 amino acids. Germline CDR1 SGHRS, CDR2 YFSETQ. J gave up 1 base and V 4 bases, and 6 bases lay outside the gene matches. The CDR3 region has the DNA TGCGCCAGCAGCCCGGGGACTAGCGCAGGCACAGATACGCAGTATTTT. Amino acid sequence: CASSPGTSAGTDTQYF.

This chain joins TRBV6-5 and TRBJ2-3; weak D call: TRBD2 (5 bases). The CDR3 consists of 14 residues. Trimming removed 10 bases from V and 0 bases from J, with 14 bases in between. Per germline, CDR1 MNHEY and CDR2 SVGAGI. This CDR3 is CATCKRSSTDTQYF. CDR3 nucleotides: TGTGCCACCTGCAAGCGGTCAAGCACAGATACGCAGTATTTT.

The chain recombines TRBV9 with TRBJ1-1, with no clear D. From germline, CDR1 is SGDLS and CDR2 YYNGEE. V dropped 4 bases and J dropped 4 bases, with 11 bases sitting between them. The CDR3 is 13 amino acids. The CDR3 sequence is CASSLSAGTEAFF. The CDR3 nucleotides are TGTGCCAGCAGCCTTTCAGCGGGCACTGAAGCTTTCTTT.

The chain has TRBV12-5 and TRBJ2-1, with 9 bases fitting TRBD2. V lost 0 bases to trimming and J lost 0 bases; unmatched junction nucleotides: 3. Looked up from germline, CDR1 is LGHNT and CDR2 is FRNRAP. This CDR3 contains 17 residues. The CDR3 sequence is CASGLVLAGRSYNEQFF. CDR3 sequence (DNA): TGTGCTAGTGGTTTGGTACTAGCGGGCCGCTCCTACAATGAGCAGTTCTTC.

The rearrangement joins TRBV6-1 to TRBJ2-3; D possibly corresponds to TRBD2 (7 bases). Germline assignment: CDR1 MNHNS and CDR2 SASEGT. V dropped 4 bases and J dropped 2 bases, with 16 bases sitting between them. The CDR3 is made up of 16 amino acids. This CDR3 reads CASSGVAGAHTDTQYF. CDR3 nucleotides: TGTGCCAGCAGTGGGGTGGCGGGGGCCCACACAGATACGCAGTATTTT.

The chain links TRBV7-3 to TRBJ2-3, with 10 bases fitting TRBD2. The CDR3 contains 16 residues. J gave up 0 bases and V 5 bases, and 5 bases lay outside the gene matches. The germline V gene encodes CDR1 SGHTA and CDR2 FQGTGA. The DNA for the CDR3 is TGTGCCAGCAGCCCCCCGACTAGCGGGAGCACAGATACGCAGTATTTT. As protein: CASSPPTSGSTDTQYF. Combining the CDR3 with reference TRBV7-3 and TRBJ2-3 gives the whole variable domain GAGVSQTPSNKVTEKGKYVELRCDPISGHTALYWYRQSLGQGPEFLIYFQGTGAADDSGLPNDRFFAVRPEGSVSTLKIQRTERGDSAVYLCASSPPTSGSTDTQYFGPGTRLTVL.

The CDR3, as DNA: TGTGCCAGCAGCTTGGGGACACCTTATGGCTACACCTTC. Its protein is CASSLGTPYGYTF. The V and J genes are TRBV7-9 and TRBJ1-2; a weak D match, TRBD1 (6 bases). The CDR3 is 13 residues long. Germline loops: CDR1 SEHNR, CDR2 FQNEAQ (reference sequence). V was cut by 3 bases and J by 5 bases, with 10 bases left in between.

This chain uses TRBV5-1 with TRBJ1-2, with 7 bases lining up with TRBD1. The CDR3 has 13 amino acids. Germline CDR1 reads SGHRS; CDR2 reads YFSETQ. V trimming: 3 bases; J trimming: 7 bases; junction bases outside the gene matches: 6. The CDR3 protein is CASSSDRRSGYTF. As DNA, the CDR3 is TGCGCCAGCAGCTCGGACAGGCGAAGTGGCTACACCTTC.

The count of this clone is one. The chain combines TRBV6-6 with TRBJ1-1; 8 bases fit TRBD1. CDR1 and CDR2 (germline): MNHNY, SVGAGI (reference sequence). The CDR3 contains 13 residues. With 6 bases clipped from V and 4 bases from J, the junction kept 4 bases outside the gene matches. CDR3 in amino acids: CASREQGGTEAFF. In nucleotides, the CDR3 is TGTGCCAGCAGAGAACAGGGGGGCACTGAAGCTTTCTTT.

This clone was seen a handful of times. V is TRBV30 and J is TRBJ1-4, with TRBD1 matching 9 bases. This CDR3 is built from 13 residues. From germline, CDR1 is GTSNPN and CDR2 SVGIG (reference sequence). The V gene end was trimmed by 5 bases and the J gene end by 6 bases; junction bases not matched to a gene: 4. CDR3 region: CAWGTGRDEKLFF. CDR3 DNA: TGTGCCTGGGGGACAGGGCGGGATGAAAAACTGTTTTTT.

The rearrangement uses TRBV28 and TRBJ2-7; D is perhaps TRBD2 (6 bases). The CDR3 consists of 13 residues. V lost 7 bases, J lost 0 bases, and 10 bases lay in between. Germline V lookup: CDR1 MDHEN, CDR2 SYDVKM. The DNA for the CDR3 is TGTGCCAGCATGGGGGGACTCTCCTACGAGCAGTACTTC. It yields the protein CASMGGLSYEQYF.

V and J are TRBV18 and TRBJ2-5; 9 bases line up with TRBD1. Germline trimming cut 3 bases from V and 5 bases from J; bases unmatched to any gene: 7. Germline CDR1 KGHSH, CDR2 LQKENI. The CDR3 covers 15 residues. CDR3 bases: TGTGCCAGCTCACCCTGGGACAGGGATTATGAGACCCAGTACTTC. This translates into CASSPWDRDYETQYF.

On this clone: This same CDR3 is encoded by further DNA sequences in the sample. The rearrangement links TRBV5-6 to TRBJ1-2; D unresolved. The CDR3 spans 12 residues. Trimming removed 2 bases at V and 5 bases at J, with 7 bases between. The V gene's germline CDR1 is SGHDT and CDR2 YYEEEE. CDR3 sequence reads: CASSLREYGYTF. In nucleotides, the CDR3 is TGTGCCAGCAGCTTAAGGGAGTATGGCTACACCTTC.

The rearrangement joins TRBV7-9 to TRBJ2-3; 8 nucleotides line up with TRBD2. The germline V gene encodes CDR1 SEHNR and CDR2 FQNEAQ (reference sequence). The CDR3 length is 15 residues. The junction had 6 bases not matched to a gene; V was cut back by 5 bases and J by 2 bases. CDR3: CASSPGLGPTDTQYF. In DNA form, the CDR3 reads TGTGCCAGCAGCCCGGGACTAGGACCCACAGATACGCAGTATTTT.

This rearrangement joins TRBV10-1 to TRBJ1-4; D is perhaps TRBD1 (5 bases). The CDR3 length is 13 residues. Germline values: CDR1 WNHNN, CDR2 SYGVQD (reference sequence). Trimming removed 10 bases from V and 4 bases from J, with 13 bases in between. CDR3 region: CATKGQVNEKLFF. As DNA, the CDR3 is TGCGCCACCAAGGGGCAGGTTAATGAAAAACTGTTTTTT.

The gene calls are TRBV18 and TRBJ2-1; 9 bases line up with TRBD2. Germline V gene sequence: CDR1 KGHSH, CDR2 LQKENI. This CDR3 is 16 amino acids long. Unmatched junction bases numbered 8, after V lost 2 bases and J lost 6 bases. CDR3 DNA: TGTGCCAGCTCACCAGTAGCGGGAGACGGGCGCAATGAGCAGTTCTTC. Protein product: CASSPVAGDGRNEQFF.

The chain uses TRBV6-4 and TRBJ2-3; 9 bases fit TRBD1. CDR3 size: 16 residues. V lost 5 bases, J lost 2 bases, and 8 bases stayed unmatched. In germline, CDR1 is MRHNA, CDR2 SNTAGT. The CDR3 DNA is TGTGCCAGCAGTCCCGAGACAGGGGGACCCACAGATACGCAGTATTTT. Protein: CASSPETGGPTDTQYF.

The chain is built from TRBV4-1 and TRBJ1-5; possible D gene TRBD1, 6 bases. V lost 5 bases and J lost 4, with 15 bases in between. Germline CDR1 is MGHRA and CDR2 is YSYEKL. This CDR3 contains 15 residues. In nucleotides, the CDR3 is TGCGCCAGCAGCAGAGGGGAGGGACAAAATCAGCCCCAGCATTTT. Translated: CASSRGEGQNQPQHF.

The chain recombines TRBV6-5 with TRBJ1-1; D is undetermined. Looked up from germline, CDR1 is MNHEY and CDR2 is SVGAGI. V shed 5 bases and J shed 4 bases, with 17 bases lying between them. The CDR3 spans 15 residues. The CDR3 spells CASSSVMGRVTEAFF. In nucleotides, the CDR3 is TGTGCCAGCAGTAGCGTGATGGGGAGGGTCACTGAAGCTTTCTTT.

The chain uses TRBV3-1 (or the pseudogene TRBV3-2) and TRBJ1-4; 10 nucleotides line up with TRBD1. The CDR3 extends over 15 amino acids. CDR1 LGHDT and CDR2 YNNKEL come from the germline V gene (reference sequence). Unmatched junction bases numbered 4, after V lost 4 bases and J lost 5 bases. The DNA for the CDR3 is TGTGCCAGCAGCCCATGGACAGGGGGAAATGAAAAACTGTTTTTT. This codes for CASSPWTGGNEKLFF.

This rearrangement joins TRBV18 to TRBJ1-1; D uncertain. V was shortened by 1 base and J by 3 bases, with 6 bases between the two germline ends. The CDR3 covers 13 residues. The V gene's germline CDR1 is KGHSH and CDR2 LQKENI. The DNA for the CDR3 is TGTGCCAGCTCACCACAGAGGGACACTGAAGCTTTCTTT. Translated: CASSPQRDTEAFF. The whole variable domain, filled in from reference TRBV18 and TRBJ1-1, reads NAGVMQNPRHLVRRRGQEARLRCSPMKGHSHVYWYRQLPEEGLKFMVYLQKENIIDESGMPKERFSAEFPKEGPSILRIQQVVRGDSAAYFCASSPQRDTEAFFGQGTRLTVV.